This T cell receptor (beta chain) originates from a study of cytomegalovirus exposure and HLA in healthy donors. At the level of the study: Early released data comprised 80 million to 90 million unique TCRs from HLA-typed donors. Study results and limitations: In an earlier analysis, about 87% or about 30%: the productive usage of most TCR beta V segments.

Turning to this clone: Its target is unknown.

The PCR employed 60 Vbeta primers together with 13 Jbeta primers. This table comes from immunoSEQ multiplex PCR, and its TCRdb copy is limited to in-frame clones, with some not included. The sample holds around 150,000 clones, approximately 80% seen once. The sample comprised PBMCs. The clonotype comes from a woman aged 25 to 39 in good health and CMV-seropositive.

The CDR3 bases are TGTGCCAGCAGTTACACCCAAGGAGGGCTAGGAAACACCATATATTTT. Translated: CASSYTQGGLGNTIYF. The rearrangement joins TRBV6-5 to TRBJ1-3, with no clear D. Trimming took 2 bases from V and 4 from J, leaving 15 bases between them. The CDR3 is 16 amino acids. The V gene's germline CDR1 is MNHEY and CDR2 SVGAGI.